This TCR beta chain appears in the sequencing data of a study of T cell clonotyping in hematopoietic cell transplantation. This clone was seen a handful of times. Its antigen is not identified. CDR3 length: 16 amino acids. Germline CDR1 is GTSNPN and CDR2 is SVGIG (reference sequence). The V segment lost 1 base and the J segment 10 bases; nucleotides outside the gene matches: 15. General observations from the study: Pathologically expanded recipient clonotypes increased progressively from day 30 to day 180 as diversity fell. Cells were unsorted, so CD4 and CD8 contributions were not separated. At the given depth, recipient repertoires were over 95% de novo clonotypes. Higher Inverse Simpson Index values in graft donor and pretransplant recipient predicted broader posttransplant TCR diversity.

TCRdb's copy holds only in-frame clones and misses some; the assay was immunoSEQ multiplex PCR. The sample gives 12,000 or so clones, about half of which show up once; approximately 11% is in the top ten. The receptor comes from a man between 50 and 59 years old in good health. Some clones in this sample may be carry-over from other donors' samples. Input material: peripheral blood mononuclear cells. V usage is TRBV30 and J usage is TRBJ1-3; TRBD1 matches at 8 bases. The CDR3 region has the DNA TGTGCCTGGAGTGGTCGCGGGACAGGACTTCTGGGTACCATATATTTT. Translation gives CAWSGRGTGLLGTIYF.